This is a list of T cell receptor beta chains from one sample in a study of shared clonotypes between healthy human individuals. Produced via immunoSEQ multiplex PCR; TCRdb's table is partial and in-frame only. The table lists roughly 510,000 clones, 60% to 80% of them singletons. The sequencing input was PBMCs. The receptor source for this set is a woman between 40 and 50 years old in good health. Some clones in this sample may be carry-over from other donors' samples. The CDR3 runs from the conserved cysteine through the conserved F or W. The order of the fields is D gene, V gene, J gene, CDR3 protein. The D gene is left open where the match is weak.

>-|TRBV5-4|TRBJ2-1
CASSLGGRVYNEQFF
>-|TRBV18|TRBJ1-1
CASSPLDRVTEAFF
>-|TRBV7-2|TRBJ2-5
CASSFTHQETQYF
>-|TRBV5-6|TRBJ1-1
CASSLFMGLYTEAFF
>TRBD2|TRBV18|TRBJ2-2
CASSPLAGGNTGELFF
>-|TRBV19|TRBJ1-2
CASSIRTLGYGYTF
>-|TRBV5-1|TRBJ2-3
CASSPASQPNTDTQYF
>-|TRBV7-2|TRBJ1-1
CASSLEAGVYTEAFF
>TRBD2|TRBV7-9|TRBJ2-7
CASSATSGRYEQYF
>TRBD1|TRBV7-9|TRBJ1-2
CASSLLTGPNYGYTF
>-|TRBV18|TRBJ2-3
CASSPLYPGDTQYF
>TRBD1|TRBV28|TRBJ1-2
CASSLSGGYGYTF
>-|TRBV7-9|TRBJ1-4
CASSLAEVNEKLFF
>-|TRBV20-1|TRBJ1-2
CSARGPRGYTF
>TRBD2|TRBV19|TRBJ2-2
CASSAQPSSGRNTGELFF
>-|TRBV29-1|TRBJ1-1
CSVGGGDGGVNTEAFF
>-|TRBV5-5|TRBJ2-3
CASSFGLAMDTQYF
>-|TRBV28|TRBJ1-3
CASSDFQSGNTIYF
>-|TRBV9|TRBJ2-1
CASSVEGAPYNEQFF
>TRBD2|TRBV7-9|TRBJ2-7
CASSPTSGDSYEQYF
>-|TRBV5-6|TRBJ2-5
CASSALGTADPTQYF
>-|TRBV6-1|TRBJ1-1
CASSEHLNTEAFF
>-|TRBV29-1|TRBJ1-1
CSVEDQGLGEAFF
>-|TRBV7-2|TRBJ2-7
CASNVRGGYSYEQYF
>-|TRBV2|TRBJ2-1
CASRSGTPYNEQFF
>-|TRBV27|TRBJ2-3
CASSLAGTSTDTQYF
>TRBD2|TRBV18|TRBJ2-7
CASSQGLEGEQYF
>TRBD2|TRBV28|TRBJ2-2
CASSSRTKLAGLNTGELFF
>TRBD2|TRBV11-2|TRBJ2-7
CASSALTSGALYEQYF
>-|TRBV7-2|TRBJ1-1
CASSLSGGGTEAFF
>TRBD2|TRBV9|TRBJ2-3
CASSPLLAGADTQYF
>-|TRBV30|TRBJ2-5
CAWGFRDPLGETQYF
>-|TRBV27|TRBJ2-1
CASSSGGPRHEQFF
>TRBD2|TRBV27|TRBJ2-3
CASSLGRESTDTQYF